This is a list of T cell receptor beta chains from one sample in a study of CXCR3-negative and CXCR3-positive naive CD8 T cells. For each CDR3 protein, TCRdb gives one entry from its re-call of the 5' RACE reads, without DNA. The sample yields around 48,000 distinct CDR3 sequences, of which the top ten take up roughly 15%. Source material: memory CD8+ T cells from blood. All receptors come from a human donor in good health. Some clones in this sample may be carry-over from other donors' samples. The CDR3 runs from the conserved cysteine through the conserved F or W. Clone size, where shown, is once, few, many, or a class for clones that have expanded.

J | V | size | CDR3
TRBJ2-7 | TRBV5-1 | . | CASSLEVGSAYEQYF
TRBJ1-1 | TRBV4-2 | . | CASSLSVGVAEAFF
TRBJ1-2 | TRBV6-4 | . | CASSEGTGPNYGYTF
TRBJ1-5 | TRBV19 | . | CASSITDYWNQPQHF
TRBJ1-6 | TRBV4-3 | medium-sized | CASSQDRVTGNSPLHF
TRBJ2-7 | TRBV6-2/TRBV6-3 | . | CAGCPGTGVCEQYF
TRBJ2-3 | TRBV6-5 | . | CASSPWGRADTQYF
TRBJ1-3 | TRBV5-1 | . | CASSLDSLSNSGNTIYF
TRBJ2-1 | TRBV12-3/TRBV12-4 | . | CASSSTSGQNNEQFF
TRBJ2-1 | TRBV7-9 | . | CASSPPGLAGGNEQFF
TRBJ2-7 | TRBV12-3/TRBV12-4 | . | CASSLGSFSYEQYF
TRBJ1-1 | TRBV6-5 | . | CASSYSRGASTEAFF
TRBJ2-1 | TRBV29-1 | . | CSVVRGREQFF
TRBJ2-7 | TRBV7-9 | . | CASSPPRAGYEQYF
TRBJ2-7 | TRBV5-5 | . | CASSFADSYYEQYF
TRBJ2-5 | TRBV27 | . | CASSLLRDDGETQYF
TRBJ2-7 | TRBV29-1 | . | CSVEDEGGKQYF
TRBJ1-5 | TRBV7-6 | . | CASSHRGGANQPQHF
TRBJ2-3 | TRBV24-1 | . | CATSDPNLAGRHTQYF
TRBJ2-7 | TRBV28 | . | CASSSPRDRGPEQYF
TRBJ1-1 | TRBV24-1 | . | CATRGDGWNEAFF
TRBJ2-1 | TRBV20-1 | . | CSARDSGTSTSPYNEQFF
TRBJ2-1 | TRBV9 | . | CASSVEGGVPYNEQFF